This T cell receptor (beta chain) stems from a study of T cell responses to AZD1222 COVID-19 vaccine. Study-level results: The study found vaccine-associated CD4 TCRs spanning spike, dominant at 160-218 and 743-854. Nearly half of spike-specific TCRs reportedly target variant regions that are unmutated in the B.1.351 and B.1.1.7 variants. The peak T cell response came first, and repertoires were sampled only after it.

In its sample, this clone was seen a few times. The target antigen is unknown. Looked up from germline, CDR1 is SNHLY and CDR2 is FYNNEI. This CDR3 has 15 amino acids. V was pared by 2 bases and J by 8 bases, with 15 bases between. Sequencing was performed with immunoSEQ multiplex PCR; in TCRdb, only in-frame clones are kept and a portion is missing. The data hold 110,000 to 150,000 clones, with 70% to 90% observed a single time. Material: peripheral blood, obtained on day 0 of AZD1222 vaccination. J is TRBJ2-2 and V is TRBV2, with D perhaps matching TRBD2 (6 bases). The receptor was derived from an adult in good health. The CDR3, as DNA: TGTGCCAGCAGTGAACCGGGACTTCAGGCGGGGGAGCTGTTTTTT. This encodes CASSEPGLQAGELFF.